The 26 T cell receptor beta chains below come from one sample, sequenced in a study of spatial heterogeneity in lung cancer. MiXCR, run by TCRdb on the 5' RACE reads, gives a single entry per CDR3 protein. Among around 110,000 distinct CDR3 sequences, approximately 12% were seen once, and the ten largest hold around 17%. Time point reported: blood at routine non-recurrence follow-up after resection. Researchers sequenced whole RNA taken from tumor, nontumor lung or frozen PBMC without sorting. The sample in question was PBMCs, obtained at follow-up. These receptors all come from a male donor with early-stage non-small cell lung cancer.

The V gene is TRBV12-3 or TRBV12-4, the J gene TRBJ2-3, with D maybe TRBD2 (5 bases). The ends were cut back, 1 base at V and 2 bases at J, with 10 bases in the middle. This CDR3 spans 15 amino acids. DNA for the CDR3: TGTGCCAGCAGTTTAGGTGTACGGGACACAGATACGCAGTATTTT. Translation gives CASSLGVRDTDTQYF.

The J gene is TRBJ1-5, the V gene TRBV28, with D tentatively TRBD1 (5 bases). Trimming removed 8 bases from V and 1 base from J, with 12 bases in between. Germline assignment: CDR1 MDHEN and CDR2 SYDVKM. This CDR3 comprises 14 residues. The CDR3 loop reads CASLIPGSNQPQHF. The CDR3, as DNA: TGTGCCAGCTTGATACCAGGGAGCAATCAGCCCCAGCATTTT.

The genes are TRBV5-1 and TRBJ1-6; D is perhaps TRBD1 (5 bases). The ends were cut back, 0 bases at V and 8 bases at J, with 12 bases in the middle. This CDR3 has 15 amino acids. The germline V gene has CDR1 SGHRS and CDR2 YFSETQ. The CDR3 DNA is TGCGCCAGCAGCTTGGTTTGGGGGATGGATTCACCCCTCCACTTT. It codes for CASSLVWGMDSPLHF.

This clonotype occurred a few times. V usage is TRBV28 and J usage is TRBJ1-2, with TRBD1 as a possible D gene (5 bases). The germline gives CDR1 MDHEN, CDR2 SYDVKM. This CDR3 region has 13 residues. V lost 5 bases and J 3 bases, leaving 10 bases between the germline ends. This CDR3 is CASSQGIHYGYTF. CDR3 coding DNA: TGTGCCAGCAGTCAGGGTATCCACTATGGCTACACCTTC.

This clonotype came up many times. The genes are TRBV11-2 and TRBJ2-7; D remains unclear. Trimming shortened V by 4 bases and J by 2 bases, and 15 bases separated the two germline ends. Germline CDR1 SGHAT, CDR2 FQNNGV. This CDR3 spans 15 amino acids. The CDR3 DNA is TGTGCCAGCAGCTACTTGGGTAGGGCAGCCTACGAGCAGTACTTC. Protein: CASSYLGRAAYEQYF.

The table lists this clonotype with a few counts. The gene calls are TRBV6-1 and TRBJ2-1, with D possibly TRBD1 on 5 matching bases. V lost 8 bases and J lost 4, with 12 bases in between. The CDR3 spans 13 residues. Per germline, CDR1 MNHNS and CDR2 SASEGT. DNA of the CDR3: TGTGCCAGCTCCAGGGTGATTTACAATGAGCAGTTCTTC. Amino acids: CASSRVIYNEQFF.

In this sample, this clonotype turned up a few times. The chain uses TRBV29-1 and TRBJ1-5; D possibly corresponds to TRBD1 (6 bases). Germline values: CDR1 SQVTM, CDR2 ANQGSEA. V was clipped by 2 bases and J by 7 bases, with 12 bases between them. This CDR3 contains 13 residues. The DNA for the CDR3 is TGCAGCGTTGAACAGGGGATAGGACAGCCCCAGCATTTT. As protein: CSVEQGIGQPQHF. Full variable domain (outside the CDR3, taken from reference TRBV29-1 and TRBJ1-5): SAVISQKPSRDICQRGTSLTIQCQVDSQVTMMFWYRQQPGQSLTLIATANQGSEATYESGFVIDKFPISRPNLTFSTLTVSNMSPEDSSIYLCSVEQGIGQPQHFGDGTRLSIL.

This clonotype was seen repeatedly, ten times or more. The chain uses TRBV20-1 and TRBJ2-7, with D perhaps being TRBD1 or TRBD2 (5 bases each). CDR1 is DFQATT, CDR2 SNEGSKA, per germline (reference sequence). The germline V and J ends were trimmed by 5 bases and 5 bases, with 13 bases remaining between them. The CDR3 contains 12 residues. CDR3 in amino acids: CSAPKLGDEQYF. In DNA, the CDR3 is TGCAGTGCTCCCAAGTTGGGGGACGAGCAGTACTTC.

The V gene is TRBV20-1, the J gene TRBJ2-1; TRBD2 might be the D (6 bases). V was trimmed by 3 bases and J by 7 bases, leaving 13 bases between them. This CDR3 has 13 amino acids. The germline V gene encodes CDR1 DFQATT and CDR2 SNEGSKA (reference sequence). DNA of the CDR3: TGCAGTGCTAGTATCCCGGGGGAGAATGAGCAGTTCTTC. Translated, it gives CSASIPGENEQFF.

This clonotype turned up a few times. This sequence joins TRBV7-9 and TRBJ1-5, with 8 bases matching TRBD1. Trimming at V came to 5 bases and at J to 3 bases, leaving 3 bases not matched to a gene. In germline, CDR1 is SEHNR, CDR2 FQNEAQ (reference sequence). This CDR3 has 14 residues. The CDR3 DNA reads TGTGCCAGCAGCCCGGACAGGGCCAATCAGCCCCAGCATTTT. Amino acids: CASSPDRANQPQHF.

This clonotype was detected ten times or more. The chain is built from TRBV5-1 and TRBJ2-2; D may correspond to TRBD1 or TRBD2 (5 bases each). The V gene's germline CDR1 is SGHRS and CDR2 YFSETQ. Trimming pared 9 bases from V and 0 bases from J, leaving 18 bases between. This CDR3 is built from 16 residues. CDR3 region: CATRRLGRTNTGELFF. The CDR3 DNA reads TGCGCCACCCGACGGTTGGGACGAACGAACACCGGGGAGCTGTTTTTT. The full variable domain, its missing parts supplied by reference TRBV5-1 and TRBJ2-2, is KAGVTQTPRYLIKTRGQQVTLSCSPISGHRSVSWYQQTPGQGLQFLFEYFSETQRNKGNFPGRFSGRQFSNSRSEMNVSTLELGDSALYLCATRRLGRTNTGELFFGEGSRLTVL.

The CDR3 DNA sequence: TGTGCCAGCAGTTTAAATCACCCAAAGACAGACAATGAGCAGTTCTTC. This translates into CASSLNHPKTDNEQFF. The V gene is TRBV12-3 or TRBV12-4, the J gene TRBJ2-1; D is perhaps TRBD1 (5 bases). The CDR3 runs to 16 residues. V dropped 2 bases and J dropped 5 bases, with 16 bases sitting between them.

This clonotype has at least ten counts. The J gene is TRBJ2-1, the V gene TRBV25-1; TRBD1 or TRBD2 may be the D gene (5 bases each). Germline V gene sequence: CDR1 MGHDK, CDR2 SYGVNS. V gave up 2 bases and J gave up 9 bases, with 5 bases separating them. The CDR3 has 11 amino acids. CDR3 sequence: CASSEGGEQFF. In nucleotides, the CDR3 is TGTGCCAGCAGTGAAGGGGGTGAGCAGTTCTTC. The full variable domain, its missing parts supplied by reference TRBV25-1 and TRBJ2-1, is EADIYQTPRYLVIGTGKKITLECSQTMGHDKMYWYQQDPGMELHLIHYSYGVNSTEKGDLSSESTVSRIRTEHFPLTLESARPSHTSQYLCASSEGGEQFFGPGTRLTVL.

Ten or more counts support this clonotype. This chain links TRBV3-1 with TRBJ2-1; perhaps TRBD1 as D (6 bases). The length of the CDR3 is 16 residues. The V gene lost 4 bases and the J gene lost 4 bases, with 17 bases spanning the gap. Germline CDR1 and CDR2: LGHDT and YNNKEL (reference sequence). CDR3 amino acids: CASSRSGQLIYNEQFF. In DNA, the CDR3 is TGTGCCAGCAGCCGTTCCGGACAGCTGATTTACAATGAGCAGTTCTTC.

V is TRBV4-1 and J is TRBJ2-7; tentative D call: TRBD1 (6 bases). Trimming left V 0 bases short and J 9 bases short, with 15 bases between. Germline V gene sequence: CDR1 MGHRA, CDR2 YSYEKL. This CDR3 has 14 residues. The CDR3 loop is CASSQEWQGIRQYF. The CDR3 DNA reads as TGCGCCAGCAGCCAAGAATGGCAGGGGATAAGGCAGTACTTC.

For this clonotype: A single base separates this from a much larger clone, so it may be a read error. The rearrangement joins TRBV6-5 to TRBJ1-6; tentative D call: TRBD1 (6 bases). This CDR3 has 16 amino acids. V gave up 6 bases and J gave up 3 bases, with 15 bases separating them. In germline, CDR1 is MNHEY, CDR2 SVGAGI. The CDR3 here is CASSPGARDYNSPLHF. The CDR3 nucleotides read TGTGCCAGCAGCCCGGGGGCCCGTGACTATAATTCACCCCTCCACTTT.

The gene calls are TRBV24-1 and TRBJ1-2; unclear D gene. The germline CDR1 and CDR2 sequences are KGHDR and SFDVKD. Deletions cut 0 bases from V and 7 bases from J, with 11 bases between. This CDR3 spans 14 amino acids. The CDR3 sequence is CATSDLWTHGGYTF. CDR3 nucleotides: TGTGCCACCAGTGATTTGTGGACCCACGGTGGCTACACCTTC.

The V and J genes are TRBV12-3 or TRBV12-4 and TRBJ1-4; no clear D. This CDR3 region has 16 residues. V lost 3 bases, J lost 0 bases, and 11 bases lay in between. The CDR3 DNA reads as TGTGCCAGCAGTTTCTCGGGCGGGCCAACTAATGAAAAACTGTTTTTT. The encoded protein is CASSFSGGPTNEKLFF.

This clonotype was counted a few times. The rearrangement uses TRBV5-5 and TRBJ1-5; D remains ambiguous. The length of the CDR3 is 13 residues. Looked up from germline, CDR1 is SGHKS and CDR2 is YYEKEE (reference sequence). V lost 3 bases and J lost 5, with 9 bases in between. The CDR3 here is CASSWGDDQPQHF. The CDR3 DNA sequence: TGTGCCAGCAGCTGGGGAGATGATCAGCCCCAGCATTTT.

This chain uses TRBV11-3 with TRBJ1-1; D not resolved. The CDR3 has 15 residues. Germline CDR1 SGHNT, CDR2 YENEEA. Trimming cost V 4 bases and J 3 bases, with 15 bases left between them. The CDR3 here is CASSSRARRDTEAFF. CDR3 bases: TGTGCCAGCAGCTCCCGGGCGAGGAGGGACACTGAAGCTTTCTTT.

V is TRBV11-2 and J is TRBJ1-2; TRBD1 is a possible D gene (6 bases). Germline V gene lookup returns CDR1 SGHAT and CDR2 FQNNGV. This CDR3 has 14 amino acids. V lost 7 bases and J 8 bases, leaving 20 bases between the germline ends. CDR3 DNA: TGTGCCAGCACCTCACAGGGCGGCCAGGCCGGCTACACCTTC. Amino acids: CASTSQGGQAGYTF.

The chain combines TRBV28 with TRBJ2-3, with a weak D call TRBD1 (6 bases). With 2 bases removed from V and 4 bases from J, the gap between germline ends came to 10 bases. The CDR3 sequence is 14 residues long. The germline CDR1 and CDR2 sequences are MDHEN and SYDVKM. CDR3 nucleotide sequence: TGTGCCAGCAGTTTAGTTGGGGGCTCAGATACGCAGTATTTT. It codes for CASSLVGGSDTQYF.

J is TRBJ2-3 and V is TRBV9; D assignment may be TRBD1 or TRBD2 (5 bases each). There are 15 residues in the CDR3. CDR1 and CDR2 (germline): SGDLS, YYNGEE. V lost 2 bases and J lost 3, with 13 bases in between. The CDR3 here is CASSVRDPRTDTQYF. CDR3 DNA: TGTGCCAGCAGCGTCCGGGACCCCCGAACAGATACGCAGTATTTT.

This clonotype has a count of ten or more. The chain employs TRBV11-2 and TRBJ2-3; TRBD1 might be the D (5 bases). Germline V gene sequence: CDR1 SGHAT, CDR2 FQNNGV. Trimming cost V 2 bases and J 7 bases, with 16 bases left between them. There are 15 residues in the CDR3. CDR3 loop: CASSLRPGRENTQYF. CDR3 DNA sequence: TGTGCCAGCAGCTTACGTCCAGGGCGAGAGAATACGCAGTATTTT.

This clonotype appeared many times. The gene calls are TRBV4-3 and TRBJ1-6; no reliable D call. V lost 0 bases, J lost 0 bases, and 12 bases lay in between. The CDR3 is 18 residues long. Germline V gene sequence: CDR1 LGHNA, CDR2 YSLEER. The DNA of the CDR3 is TGCGCCAGCAGCCAAGAGGCCGAAAGGAGCTCCTATAATTCACCCCTCCACTTT. It specifies CASSQEAERSSYNSPLHF.

This chain connects TRBV24-1 to TRBJ2-7, with 7 bases fitting TRBD1. V shed 6 bases, J shed 3 bases, and the junction held 4 bases outside the gene matches. Germline CDR1 and CDR2: KGHDR and SFDVKD. The CDR3 is made up of 13 amino acids. In DNA form, the CDR3 reads TGTGCCACCAGTACGACAGGGCACTACGAGCAGTACTTC. Its translation: CATSTTGHYEQYF.